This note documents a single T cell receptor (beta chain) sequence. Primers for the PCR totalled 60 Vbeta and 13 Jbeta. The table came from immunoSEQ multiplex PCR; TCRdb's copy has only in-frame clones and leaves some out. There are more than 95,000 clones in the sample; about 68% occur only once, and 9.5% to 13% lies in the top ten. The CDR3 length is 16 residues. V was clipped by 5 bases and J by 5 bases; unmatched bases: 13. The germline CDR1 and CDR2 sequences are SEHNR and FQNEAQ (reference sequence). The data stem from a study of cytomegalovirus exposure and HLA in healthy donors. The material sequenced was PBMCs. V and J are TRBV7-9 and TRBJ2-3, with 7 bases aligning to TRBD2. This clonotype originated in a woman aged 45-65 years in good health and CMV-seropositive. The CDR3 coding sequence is TGTGCCAGCAGCATCTTGCTAGCGGAACCTCAAGATACGCAGTATTTT. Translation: CASSILLAEPQDTQYF.